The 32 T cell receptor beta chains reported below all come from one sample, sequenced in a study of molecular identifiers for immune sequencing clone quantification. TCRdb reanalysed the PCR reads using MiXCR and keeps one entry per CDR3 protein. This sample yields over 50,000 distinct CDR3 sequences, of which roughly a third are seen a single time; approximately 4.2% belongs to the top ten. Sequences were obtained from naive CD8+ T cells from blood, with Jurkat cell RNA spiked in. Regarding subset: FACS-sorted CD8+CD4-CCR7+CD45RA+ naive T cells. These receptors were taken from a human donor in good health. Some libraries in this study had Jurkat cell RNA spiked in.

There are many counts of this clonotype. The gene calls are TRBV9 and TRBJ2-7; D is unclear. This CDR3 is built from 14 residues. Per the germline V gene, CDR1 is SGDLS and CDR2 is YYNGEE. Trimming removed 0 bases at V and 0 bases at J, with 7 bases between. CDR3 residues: CASSVGGFSYEQYF. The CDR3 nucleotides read TGTGCCAGCAGCGTAGGAGGATTCTCCTACGAGCAGTACTTC.

CDR3 sequence (DNA): TGTGCCGTCAATAGCAGGGATGAGCAGTTCTTC. Residues: CAVNSRDEQFF. The chain uses TRBV15 and TRBJ2-1; perhaps TRBD1 as D (5 bases). The V and J ends lost 11 bases and 8 bases respectively, with 13 bases between them. Germline V lookup: CDR1 LNHNV, CDR2 YYDKDF (reference sequence). There are 11 residues in the CDR3.

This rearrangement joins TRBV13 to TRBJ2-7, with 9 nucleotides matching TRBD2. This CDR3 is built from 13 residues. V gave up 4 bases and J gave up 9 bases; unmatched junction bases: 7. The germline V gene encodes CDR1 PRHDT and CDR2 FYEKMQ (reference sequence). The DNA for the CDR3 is TGTGCCAGCAGCTCCCTTAGCGGGAGAGGGCAGTACTTC. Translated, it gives CASSSLSGRGQYF. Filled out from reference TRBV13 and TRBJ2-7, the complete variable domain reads AAGVIQSPRHLIKEKRETATLKCYPIPRHDTVYWYQQGPGQDPQFLISFYEKMQSDKGSIPDRFSAQQFSDYHSELNMSSLELGDSALYFCASSSLSGRGQYFGPGTRLTVT.

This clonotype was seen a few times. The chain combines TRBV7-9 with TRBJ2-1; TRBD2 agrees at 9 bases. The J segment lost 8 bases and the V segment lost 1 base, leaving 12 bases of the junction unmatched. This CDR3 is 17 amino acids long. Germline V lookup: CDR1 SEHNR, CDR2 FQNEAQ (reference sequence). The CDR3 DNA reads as TGTGCCAGCAGCTTAGAAGTTCTTAGCGGGAGTATCTATGAGCAGTTCTTC. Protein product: CASSLEVLSGSIYEQFF.

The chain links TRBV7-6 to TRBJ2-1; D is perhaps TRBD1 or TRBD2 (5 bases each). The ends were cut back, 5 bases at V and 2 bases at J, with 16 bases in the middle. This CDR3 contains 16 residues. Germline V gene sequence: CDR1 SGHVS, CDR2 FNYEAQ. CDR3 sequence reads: CASSGPGLGAYNEQFF. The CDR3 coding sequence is TGTGCCAGCAGCGGACCAGGATTGGGGGCCTACAATGAGCAGTTCTTC.

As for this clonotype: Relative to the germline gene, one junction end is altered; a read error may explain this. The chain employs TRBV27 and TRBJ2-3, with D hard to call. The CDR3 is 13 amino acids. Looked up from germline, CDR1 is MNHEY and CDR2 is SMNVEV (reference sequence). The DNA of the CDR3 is TGTGCCAGCAGTATATCGGCTACAGATACGCAGTATTTT. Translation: CASSISATDTQYF.

The CDR3 DNA reads TGTGCCAGCAGCTCATTCGGGGTACAAGAGACCCAGTACTTC. Translation gives CASSSFGVQETQYF. This sequence joins TRBV7-9 and TRBJ2-5; D perhaps matches TRBD2 (5 bases). The germline V gene has CDR1 SEHNR and CDR2 FQNEAQ (reference sequence). With 4 bases removed from V and 2 bases from J, the gap between germline ends came to 11 bases. The length of the CDR3 is 14 residues.

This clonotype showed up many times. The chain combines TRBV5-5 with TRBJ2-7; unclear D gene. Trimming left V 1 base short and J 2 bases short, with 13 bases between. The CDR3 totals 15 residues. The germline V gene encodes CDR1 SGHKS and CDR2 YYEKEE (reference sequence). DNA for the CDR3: TGTGCCAGCAGCTTGCCTGTTAGTGAGCCCTACGAGCAGTACTTC. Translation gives CASSLPVSEPYEQYF. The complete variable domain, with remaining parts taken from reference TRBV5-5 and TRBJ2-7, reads DAGVTQSPTHLIKTRGQQVTLRCSPISGHKSVSWYQQVLGQGPQFIFQYYEKEERGRGNFPDRFSARQFPNYSSELNVNALLLGDSALYLCASSLPVSEPYEQYFGPGTRLTVT.

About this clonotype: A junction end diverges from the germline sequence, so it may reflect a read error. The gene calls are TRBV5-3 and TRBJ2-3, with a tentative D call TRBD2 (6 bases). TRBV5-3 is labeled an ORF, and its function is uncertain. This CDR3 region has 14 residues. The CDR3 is CASSEGTGTDTLYF. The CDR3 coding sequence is TGTGCCAGCAGCGAAGGGACTGGCACAGATACGCTGTATTTT.

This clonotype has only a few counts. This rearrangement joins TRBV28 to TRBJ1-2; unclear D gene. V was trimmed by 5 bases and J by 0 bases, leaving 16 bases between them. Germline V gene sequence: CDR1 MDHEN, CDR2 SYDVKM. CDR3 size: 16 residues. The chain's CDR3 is CASSALLPEANYGYTF. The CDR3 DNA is TGTGCCAGCAGTGCCCTTCTCCCCGAAGCTAACTATGGCTACACCTTC.

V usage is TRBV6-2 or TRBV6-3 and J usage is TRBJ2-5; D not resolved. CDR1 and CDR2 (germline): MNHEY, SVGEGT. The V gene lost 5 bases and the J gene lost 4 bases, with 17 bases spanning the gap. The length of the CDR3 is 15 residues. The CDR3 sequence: CASSALGLRVETQYF. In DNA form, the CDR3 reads TGTGCCAGCAGTGCCCTCGGGTTAAGAGTAGAGACCCAGTACTTC.

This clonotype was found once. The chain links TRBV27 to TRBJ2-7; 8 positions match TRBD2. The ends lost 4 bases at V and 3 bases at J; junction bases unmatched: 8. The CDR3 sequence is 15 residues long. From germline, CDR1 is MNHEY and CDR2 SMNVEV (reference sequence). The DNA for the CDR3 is TGTGCCAGCAGTTGGGGACAAGCGGGAGACTACGAGCAGTACTTC. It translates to CASSWGQAGDYEQYF.

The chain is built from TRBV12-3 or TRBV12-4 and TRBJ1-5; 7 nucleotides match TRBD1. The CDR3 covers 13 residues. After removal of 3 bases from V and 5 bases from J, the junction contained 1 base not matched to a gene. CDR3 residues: CASSLTGYQPQHF. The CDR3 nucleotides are TGTGCCAGCAGTTTGACAGGGTATCAGCCCCAGCATTTT.

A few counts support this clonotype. The CDR3 here is CASSPTGGKETQYF. The CDR3 DNA follows: TGTGCCAGCAGCCCAACAGGGGGGAAAGAGACCCAGTACTTC. The rearrangement uses TRBV7-6 and TRBJ2-5, with 8 nucleotides matching TRBD1. This CDR3 region has 14 residues. The V gene end was trimmed by 5 bases and the J gene end by 3 bases; junction bases not matched to a gene: 5. Germline V gene data show CDR1 as SGHVS and CDR2 as FNYEAQ.

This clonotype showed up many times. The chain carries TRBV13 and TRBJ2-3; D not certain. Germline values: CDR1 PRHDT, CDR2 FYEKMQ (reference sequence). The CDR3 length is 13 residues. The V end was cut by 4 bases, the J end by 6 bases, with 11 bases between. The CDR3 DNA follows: TGTGCCAGCAGCTCCCCCCCCTCGGATACGCAGTATTTT. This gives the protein CASSSPPSDTQYF. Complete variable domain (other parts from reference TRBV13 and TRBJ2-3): AAGVIQSPRHLIKEKRETATLKCYPIPRHDTVYWYQQGPGQDPQFLISFYEKMQSDKGSIPDRFSAQQFSDYHSELNMSSLELGDSALYFCASSSPPSDTQYFGPGTRLTVL.

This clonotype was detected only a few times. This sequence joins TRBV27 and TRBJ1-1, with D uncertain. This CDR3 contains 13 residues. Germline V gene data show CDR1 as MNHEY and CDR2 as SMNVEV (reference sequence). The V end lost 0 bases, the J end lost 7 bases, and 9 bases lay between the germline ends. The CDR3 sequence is CASSLSLAGEAFF. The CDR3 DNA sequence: TGTGCCAGCAGTTTATCGTTGGCGGGTGAAGCTTTCTTT.

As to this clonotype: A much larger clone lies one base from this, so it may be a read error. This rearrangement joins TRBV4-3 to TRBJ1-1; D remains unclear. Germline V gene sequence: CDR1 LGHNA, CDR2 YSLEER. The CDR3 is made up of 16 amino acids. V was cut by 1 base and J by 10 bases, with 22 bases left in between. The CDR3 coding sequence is TGCGCCAGCAGCCAAGTCACTGTATCCCCGACCTCTGCAGCTTTCTTT. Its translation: CASSQVTVSPTSAAFF.

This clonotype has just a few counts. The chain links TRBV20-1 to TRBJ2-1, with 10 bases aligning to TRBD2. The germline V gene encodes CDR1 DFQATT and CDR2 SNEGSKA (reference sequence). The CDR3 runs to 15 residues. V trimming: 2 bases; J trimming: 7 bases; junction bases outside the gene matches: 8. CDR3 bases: TGCAGTGCTAGAACTGGGACTAGCGCTTATAATGAGCAGTTCTTC. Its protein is CSARTGTSAYNEQFF.

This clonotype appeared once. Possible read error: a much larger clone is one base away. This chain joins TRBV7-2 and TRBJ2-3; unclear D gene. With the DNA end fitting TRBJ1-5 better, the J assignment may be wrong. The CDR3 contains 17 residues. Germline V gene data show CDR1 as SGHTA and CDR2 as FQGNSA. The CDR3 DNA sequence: TGTGCCAGCAGCTTAATTATAGCGGGAGGCCTGGTAGATACGCAGCATTTT. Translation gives CASSLIIAGGLVDTQHF.

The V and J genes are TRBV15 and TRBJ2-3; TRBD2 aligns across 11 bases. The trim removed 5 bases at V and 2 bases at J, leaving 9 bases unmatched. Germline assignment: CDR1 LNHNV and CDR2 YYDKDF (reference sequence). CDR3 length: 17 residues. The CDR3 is CATSPEVAGGLTDTQYF. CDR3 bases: TGTGCCACCAGCCCCGAGGTAGCGGGGGGGCTCACAGATACGCAGTATTTT.

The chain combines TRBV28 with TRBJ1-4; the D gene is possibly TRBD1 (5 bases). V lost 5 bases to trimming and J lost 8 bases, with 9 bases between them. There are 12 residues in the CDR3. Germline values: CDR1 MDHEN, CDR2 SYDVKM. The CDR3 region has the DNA TGTGCCAGCAGTACGGACAAAGAAAAACTGTTTTTT. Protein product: CASSTDKEKLFF.

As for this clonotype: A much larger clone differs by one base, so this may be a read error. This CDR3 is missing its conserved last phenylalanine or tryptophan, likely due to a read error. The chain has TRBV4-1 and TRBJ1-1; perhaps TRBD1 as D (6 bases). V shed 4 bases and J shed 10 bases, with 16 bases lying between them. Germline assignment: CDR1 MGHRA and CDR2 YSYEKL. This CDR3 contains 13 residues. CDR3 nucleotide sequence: TGCGCCAGCAGCCGACCGGACAGACTCGGAGCTTTCATT. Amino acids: CASSRPDRLGAFI.

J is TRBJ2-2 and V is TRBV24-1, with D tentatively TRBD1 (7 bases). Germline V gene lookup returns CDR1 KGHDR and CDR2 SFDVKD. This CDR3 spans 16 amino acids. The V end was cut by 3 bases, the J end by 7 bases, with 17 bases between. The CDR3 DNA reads TGTGCCACCAGTGATCACAACAGGGGAGGAGGCGGGGAGCTGTTTTTT. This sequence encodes CATSDHNRGGGGELFF.

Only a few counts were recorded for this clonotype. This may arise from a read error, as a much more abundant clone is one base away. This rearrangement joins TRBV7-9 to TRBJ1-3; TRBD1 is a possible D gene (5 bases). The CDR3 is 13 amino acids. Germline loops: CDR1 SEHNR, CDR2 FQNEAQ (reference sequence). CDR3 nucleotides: TGTGCCAGCACGGGGGGATCTGGAAACACCTTATATTTT. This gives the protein CASTGGSGNTLYF.

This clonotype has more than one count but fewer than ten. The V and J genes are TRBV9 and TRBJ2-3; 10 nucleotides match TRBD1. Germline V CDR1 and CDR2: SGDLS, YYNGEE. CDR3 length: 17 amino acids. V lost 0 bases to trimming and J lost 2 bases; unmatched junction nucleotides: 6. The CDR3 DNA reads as TGTGCCAGCAGCGTAGCTTGGGGGACAGGGGCCACAGATACGCAGTATTTT. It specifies CASSVAWGTGATDTQYF.

In DNA form, the CDR3 reads TGTGCCAGCAGCTTATTCAGTAATGAGCAGTTCTTC. Residues: CASSLFSNEQFF. The chain recombines TRBV7-9 with TRBJ2-1; D not certain. The CDR3 length is 12 residues. In germline, CDR1 is SEHNR, CDR2 FQNEAQ (reference sequence). V lost 2 bases, J lost 7 bases, and 6 bases lay in between.

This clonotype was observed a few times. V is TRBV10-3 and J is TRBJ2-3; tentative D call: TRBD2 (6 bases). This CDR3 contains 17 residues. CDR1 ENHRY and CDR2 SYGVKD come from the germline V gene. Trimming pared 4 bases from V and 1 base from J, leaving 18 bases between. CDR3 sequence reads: CAISGGEKGFGTDTQYF. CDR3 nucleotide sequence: TGTGCCATCAGTGGGGGGGAGAAAGGGTTCGGCACAGATACGCAGTATTTT.

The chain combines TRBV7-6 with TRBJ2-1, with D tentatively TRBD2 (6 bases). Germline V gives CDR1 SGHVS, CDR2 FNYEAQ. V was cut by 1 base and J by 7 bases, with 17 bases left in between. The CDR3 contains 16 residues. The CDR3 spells CASSLGASTGGNEQFF. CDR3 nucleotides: TGTGCCAGCAGCTTAGGGGCTTCAACAGGAGGGAATGAGCAGTTCTTC.

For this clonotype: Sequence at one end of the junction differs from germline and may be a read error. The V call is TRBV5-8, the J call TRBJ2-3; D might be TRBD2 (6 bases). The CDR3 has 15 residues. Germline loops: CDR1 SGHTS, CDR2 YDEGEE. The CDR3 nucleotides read TGTGCCAGCTCTACCGGGACTGGGGTTGCAGAAACGCTGTATTTT. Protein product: CASSTGTGVAETLYF.

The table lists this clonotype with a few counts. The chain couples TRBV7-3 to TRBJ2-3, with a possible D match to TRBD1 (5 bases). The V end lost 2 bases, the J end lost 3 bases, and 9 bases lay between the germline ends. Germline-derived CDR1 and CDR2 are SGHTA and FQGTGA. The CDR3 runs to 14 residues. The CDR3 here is CASSLVGATDTQYF. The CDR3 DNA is TGTGCCAGCAGCTTAGTTGGGGCGACAGATACGCAGTATTTT.

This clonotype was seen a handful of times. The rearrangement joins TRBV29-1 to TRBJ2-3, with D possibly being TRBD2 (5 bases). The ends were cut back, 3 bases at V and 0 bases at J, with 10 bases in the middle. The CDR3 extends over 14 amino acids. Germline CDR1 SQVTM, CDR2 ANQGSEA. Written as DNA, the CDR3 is TGCAGCGTTGACAACGGGGTTAGCACAGATACGCAGTATTTT. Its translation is CSVDNGVSTDTQYF.

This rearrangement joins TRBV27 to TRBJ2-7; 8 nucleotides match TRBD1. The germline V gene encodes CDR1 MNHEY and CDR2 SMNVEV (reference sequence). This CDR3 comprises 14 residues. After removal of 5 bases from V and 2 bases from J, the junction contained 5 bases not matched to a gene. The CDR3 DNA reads TGTGCCAGCAGTGTCGACAGGGGAGCCTACGAGCAGTACTTC. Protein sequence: CASSVDRGAYEQYF.